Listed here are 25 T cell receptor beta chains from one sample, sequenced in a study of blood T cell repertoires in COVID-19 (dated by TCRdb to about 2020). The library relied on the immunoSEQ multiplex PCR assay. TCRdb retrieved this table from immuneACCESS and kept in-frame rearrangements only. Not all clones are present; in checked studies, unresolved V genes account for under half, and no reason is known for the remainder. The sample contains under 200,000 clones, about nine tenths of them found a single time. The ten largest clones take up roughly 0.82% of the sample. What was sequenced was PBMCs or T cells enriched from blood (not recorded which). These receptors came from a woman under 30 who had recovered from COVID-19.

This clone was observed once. The CDR3, as DNA: TGTGCCAGCAGCCCCGGAGAGGCCTACGAGCAGTACTTC. This gives the protein CASSPGEAYEQYF. This sequence joins TRBV12-3 or TRBV12-4 and TRBJ2-7; no clear D gene. The CDR3 runs to 13 residues. V lost 6 bases, J lost 2 bases, and 11 bases lay in between.

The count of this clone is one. The CDR3 spells CASSFAPGTGYEQYF. CDR3 nucleotides: TGTGCCAGCAGCTTCGCCCCCGGGACAGGGTACGAGCAGTACTTC. V is TRBV5-5 and J is TRBJ2-7, with 9 bases fitting TRBD1. Germline values: CDR1 SGHKS, CDR2 YYEKEE (reference sequence). V shed 2 bases and J 4 bases; nucleotides not matched to a gene: 7. CDR3 length equals 15 residues.

The CDR3: CASSFVLAGEETQYF. In DNA, the CDR3 is TGTGCCAGCAGCTTTGTACTAGCGGGGGAAGAGACCCAGTACTTC. The rearrangement links TRBV7-2 to TRBJ2-5; 11 bases match TRBD2. Germline CDR1 reads SGHTA; CDR2 reads FQGNSA. This CDR3 has 15 residues. Unmatched junction bases numbered 3, after V lost 3 bases and J lost 3 bases.

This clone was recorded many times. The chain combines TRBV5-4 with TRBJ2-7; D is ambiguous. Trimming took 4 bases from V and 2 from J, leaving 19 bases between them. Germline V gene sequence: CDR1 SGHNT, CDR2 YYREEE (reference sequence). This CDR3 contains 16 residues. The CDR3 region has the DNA TGTGCCAGCAGCCCTGGTGCAGGTACACTCCCCTACGAGCAGTACTTC. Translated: CASSPGAGTLPYEQYF.

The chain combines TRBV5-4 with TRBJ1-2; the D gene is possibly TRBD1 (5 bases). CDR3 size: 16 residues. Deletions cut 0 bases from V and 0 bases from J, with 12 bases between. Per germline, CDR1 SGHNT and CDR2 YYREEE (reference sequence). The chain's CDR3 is CASSLARGGPNYGYTF. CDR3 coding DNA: TGTGCCAGCAGCTTGGCGCGGGGCGGACCTAACTATGGCTACACCTTC.

The DNA of the CDR3 is TGTGCCAGCAGTGACCCATCAGCGGGAGGGTTGAGGGGTGGCCAAGAGACCCAGTACTTC. Translated, it gives CASSDPSAGGLRGGQETQYF. The J gene is TRBJ2-5, the V gene TRBV6-1; 10 bases map to TRBD2. V trimming: 3 bases; J trimming: 1 base; junction bases outside the gene matches: 17. The CDR3 runs 20 residues. Germline lookup yields CDR1 MNHNS and CDR2 SASEGT.

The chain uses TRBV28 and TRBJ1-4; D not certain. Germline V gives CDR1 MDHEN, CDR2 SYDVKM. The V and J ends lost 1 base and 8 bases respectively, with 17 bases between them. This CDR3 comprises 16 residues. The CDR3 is CASSLFRPTLKEKLFF. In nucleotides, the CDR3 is TGTGCCAGCAGTTTATTCAGGCCGACCCTTAAAGAAAAACTGTTTTTT. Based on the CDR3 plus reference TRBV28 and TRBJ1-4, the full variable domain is DVKVTQSSRYLVKRTGEKVFLECVQDMDHENMFWYRQDPGLGLRLIYFSYDVKMKEKGDIPEGYSVSREKKERFSLILESASTNQTSMYLCASSLFRPTLKEKLFFGSGTQLSVL.

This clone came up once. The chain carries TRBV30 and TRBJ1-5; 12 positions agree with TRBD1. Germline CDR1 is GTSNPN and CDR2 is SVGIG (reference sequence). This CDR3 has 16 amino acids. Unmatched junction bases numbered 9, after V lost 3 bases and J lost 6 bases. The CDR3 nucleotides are TGTGCCTGGAGGCCGGCGGGGGACAGGGGGCCTCAGCCCCAGCATTTT. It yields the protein CAWRPAGDRGPQPQHF.

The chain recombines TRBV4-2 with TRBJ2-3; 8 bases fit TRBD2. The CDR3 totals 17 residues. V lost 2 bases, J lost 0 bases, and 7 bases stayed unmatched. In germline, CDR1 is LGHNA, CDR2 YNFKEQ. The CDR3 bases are TGTGCCAGCAGCCAACTAGCGGGCGGAGCTAGCACAGATACGCAGTATTTT. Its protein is CASSQLAGGASTDTQYF.

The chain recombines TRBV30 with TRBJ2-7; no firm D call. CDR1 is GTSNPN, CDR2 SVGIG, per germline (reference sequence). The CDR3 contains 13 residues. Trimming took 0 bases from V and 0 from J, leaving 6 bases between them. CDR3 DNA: TGTGCCTGGAGTGTACTGAGCTCCTACGAGCAGTACTTC. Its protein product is CAWSVLSSYEQYF.

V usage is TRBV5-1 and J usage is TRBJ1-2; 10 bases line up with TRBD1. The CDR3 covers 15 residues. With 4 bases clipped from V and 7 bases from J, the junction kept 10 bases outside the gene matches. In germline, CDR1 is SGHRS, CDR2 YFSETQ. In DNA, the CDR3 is TGCGCCAGCAGCAAATCCGGGACAGGGGAGCGTGGCTACACCTTC. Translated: CASSKSGTGERGYTF.

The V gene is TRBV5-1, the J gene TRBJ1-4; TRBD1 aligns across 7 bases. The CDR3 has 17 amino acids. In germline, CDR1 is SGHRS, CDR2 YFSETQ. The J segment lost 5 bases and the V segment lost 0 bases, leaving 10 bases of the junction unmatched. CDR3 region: CASSLGQGVVPNEKLFF. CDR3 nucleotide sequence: TGCGCCAGCAGCTTGGGACAGGGCGTGGTGCCGAATGAAAAACTGTTTTTT.

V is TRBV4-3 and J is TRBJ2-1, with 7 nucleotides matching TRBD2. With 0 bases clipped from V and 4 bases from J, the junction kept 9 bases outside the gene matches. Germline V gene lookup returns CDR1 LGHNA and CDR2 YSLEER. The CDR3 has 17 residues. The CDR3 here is CASSQDSGLAAYNEQFF. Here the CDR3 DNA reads TGCGCCAGCAGCCAAGATAGCGGGTTAGCGGCTTACAATGAGCAGTTCTTC.

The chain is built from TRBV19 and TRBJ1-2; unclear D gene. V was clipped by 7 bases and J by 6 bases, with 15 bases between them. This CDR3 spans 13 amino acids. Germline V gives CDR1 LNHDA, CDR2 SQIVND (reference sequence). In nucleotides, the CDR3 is TGTGCCAGTACCTACCGCCCCATAGATGGCTACACCTTC. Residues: CASTYRPIDGYTF.

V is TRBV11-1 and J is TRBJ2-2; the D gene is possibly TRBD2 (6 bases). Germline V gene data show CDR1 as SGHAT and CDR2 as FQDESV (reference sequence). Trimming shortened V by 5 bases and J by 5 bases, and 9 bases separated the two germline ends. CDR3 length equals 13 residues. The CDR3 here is CASSPRGTGELFF. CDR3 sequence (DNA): TGTGCCAGCAGCCCCCGGGGGACCGGGGAGCTGTTTTTT.

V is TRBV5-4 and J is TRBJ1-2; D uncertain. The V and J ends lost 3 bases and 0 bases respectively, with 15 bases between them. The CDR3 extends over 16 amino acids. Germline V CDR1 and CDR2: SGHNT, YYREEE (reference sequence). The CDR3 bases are TGTGCCAGCAGCTCGTCGAGGGCGGGCCCTAACTATGGCTACACCTTC. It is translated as CASSSSRAGPNYGYTF.

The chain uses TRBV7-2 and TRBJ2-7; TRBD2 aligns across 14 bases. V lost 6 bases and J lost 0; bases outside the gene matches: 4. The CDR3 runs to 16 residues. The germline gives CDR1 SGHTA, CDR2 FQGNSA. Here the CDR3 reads CASSPGTSGSSYEQYF. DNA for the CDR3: TGTGCCAGCAGTCCCGGGACTAGCGGGAGCTCCTACGAGCAGTACTTC.

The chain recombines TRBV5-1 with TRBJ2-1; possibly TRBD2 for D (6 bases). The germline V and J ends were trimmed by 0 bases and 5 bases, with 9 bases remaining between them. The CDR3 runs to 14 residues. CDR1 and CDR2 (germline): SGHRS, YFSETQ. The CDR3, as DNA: TGCGCCAGCAGCTTGGGAGGGGAGGACAATGAGCAGTTCTTC. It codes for CASSLGGEDNEQFF.

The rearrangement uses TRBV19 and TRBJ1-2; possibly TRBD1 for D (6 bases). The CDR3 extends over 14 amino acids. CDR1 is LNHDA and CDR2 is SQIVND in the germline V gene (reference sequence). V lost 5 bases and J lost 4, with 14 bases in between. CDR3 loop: CASSDSGGVYGYTF. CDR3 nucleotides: TGTGCCAGTAGTGACTCTGGGGGCGTCTATGGCTACACCTTC. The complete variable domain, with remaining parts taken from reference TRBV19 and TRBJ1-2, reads DGGITQSPKYLFRKEGQNVTLSCEQNLNHDAMYWYRQDPGQGLRLIYYSQIVNDFQKGDIAEGYSVSREKKESFPLTVTSAQKNPTAFYLCASSDSGGVYGYTFGSGTRLTVV.

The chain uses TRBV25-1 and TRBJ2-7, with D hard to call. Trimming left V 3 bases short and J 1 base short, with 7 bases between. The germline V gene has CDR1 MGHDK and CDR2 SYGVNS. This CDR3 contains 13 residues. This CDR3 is CASSESKSYEQYF. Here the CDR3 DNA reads TGTGCCAGCAGTGAGAGCAAATCCTACGAGCAGTACTTC.

The CDR3 nucleotides read TGTGCCAGCAGCCTCCGGACTAGCGGAGAGACCCAGTACTTC. Translating it yields CASSLRTSGETQYF. The rearrangement uses TRBV3-1 (or the pseudogene TRBV3-2) and TRBJ2-5, with 10 bases lining up with TRBD2. J gave up 4 bases and V 4 bases, and 3 bases lay outside the gene matches. CDR1 and CDR2 from the germline V gene are LGHDT and YNNKEL (reference sequence). The CDR3 is 14 amino acids.

DNA for the CDR3: TGTGCCAGCAGTTTATTTCAAGGGGGCAAATACTTC. It is translated as CASSLFQGGKYF. J is TRBJ2-5 and V is TRBV28; 7 bases agree with TRBD1. Germline V lookup: CDR1 MDHEN, CDR2 SYDVKM. The CDR3 covers 12 residues. V gave up 1 base and J gave up 14 bases; unmatched junction bases: 7.

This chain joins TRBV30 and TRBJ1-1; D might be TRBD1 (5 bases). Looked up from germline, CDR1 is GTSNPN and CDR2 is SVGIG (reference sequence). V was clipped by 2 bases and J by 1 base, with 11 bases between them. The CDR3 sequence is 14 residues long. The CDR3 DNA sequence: TGTGCCTGGAGTACAGGTTCGCGGAACACTGAAGCTTTCTTT. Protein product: CAWSTGSRNTEAFF.

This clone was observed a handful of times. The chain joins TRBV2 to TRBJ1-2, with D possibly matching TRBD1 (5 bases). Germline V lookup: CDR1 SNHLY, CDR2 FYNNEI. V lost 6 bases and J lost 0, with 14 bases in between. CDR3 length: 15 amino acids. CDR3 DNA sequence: TGTGCCAGCAGAGATCCTAGACAGACTAACTATGGCTACACCTTC. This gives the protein CASRDPRQTNYGYTF.

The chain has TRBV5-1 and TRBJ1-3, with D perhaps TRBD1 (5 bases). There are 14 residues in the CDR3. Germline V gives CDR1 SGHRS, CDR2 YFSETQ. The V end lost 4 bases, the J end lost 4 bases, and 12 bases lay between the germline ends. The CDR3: CASSPEGAGNTIYF. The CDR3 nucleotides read TGCGCCAGCAGCCCCGAAGGGGCCGGAAACACCATATATTTT.